This T cell receptor (beta chain) was recovered during a study of shared clonotypes between healthy human individuals. Study at large: Donor composition was a couple of women and three men, aged 18 to 49. Each donor's CD4 naive and CD4 memory cells filled three plates apiece, CD8 naive two, and CD8 memory one. Notes on the study in general: A handful of donors had about 5.1% of their naive CD4 clonotypes in common.

Germline V CDR1 and CDR2: MNHEY, SVGAGI. V lost 0 bases to trimming and J lost 3 bases, with 15 bases between them. The CDR3 runs 16 residues. This clone was seen a single time. Antigen: not known. Profiling relied on immunoSEQ multiplex PCR, and the TCRdb table lists in-frame clones only, not all of them. The data hold about 1.5 million clones, with 95% to 99% observed a single time. Sequenced sample: naive CD4+ T cells sorted from blood. Subset of the sample: CD45RA+ positively selected. The clonotype comes from a man aged 25-45 years in good health. The chain recombines TRBV6-5 with TRBJ2-7; D call uncertain. CDR3 sequence: CASSYSGPVGYYEQYF. As DNA, the CDR3 is TGTGCCAGCAGTTACTCAGGCCCGGTGGGGTACTACGAGCAGTACTTC.